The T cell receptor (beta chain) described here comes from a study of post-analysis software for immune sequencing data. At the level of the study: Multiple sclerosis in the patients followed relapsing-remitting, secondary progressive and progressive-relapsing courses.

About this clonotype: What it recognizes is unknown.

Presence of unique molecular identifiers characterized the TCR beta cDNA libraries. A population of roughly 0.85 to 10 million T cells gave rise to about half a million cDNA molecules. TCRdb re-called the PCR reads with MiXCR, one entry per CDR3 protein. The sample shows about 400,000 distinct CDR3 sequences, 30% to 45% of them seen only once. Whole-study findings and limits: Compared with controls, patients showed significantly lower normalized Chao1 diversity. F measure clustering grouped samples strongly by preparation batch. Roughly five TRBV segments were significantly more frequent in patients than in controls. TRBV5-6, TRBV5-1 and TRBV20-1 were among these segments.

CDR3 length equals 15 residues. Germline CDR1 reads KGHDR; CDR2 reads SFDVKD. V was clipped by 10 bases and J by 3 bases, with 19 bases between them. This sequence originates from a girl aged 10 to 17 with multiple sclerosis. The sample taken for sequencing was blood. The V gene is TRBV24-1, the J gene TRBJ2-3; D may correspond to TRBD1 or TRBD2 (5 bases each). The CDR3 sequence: CATRGPPKATDTQYF. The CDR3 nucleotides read TGTGCCACGAGGGGACCGCCTAAGGCGACAGATACGCAGTATTTT.